Presented here are 5 T cell receptor beta chains from one specimen sequenced in a study of response to subunit inactivated influenza vaccine. TCRdb independently ran MiXCR on the RT-PCR reads; one entry per CDR3 protein. The sample carries about 480,000 distinct CDR3 sequences, roughly 27% recorded once. This sample comprised CD4+ T cells sorted from PBMCs, obtained around 5 days after vaccination. The receptors stem from a man aged 45 to 65 who received an inactivated influenza vaccine.

This clonotype was detected many times. For the CDR3, the DNA is TGCAGTGCGGGGACAGGAGATCAGCCCCAGCATTTT. Translation gives CSAGTGDQPQHF. This sequence joins TRBV20-1 and TRBJ1-5, with 8 bases identical to TRBD1. The germline gives CDR1 DFQATT, CDR2 SNEGSKA (reference sequence). There are 12 residues in the CDR3. The trim removed 6 bases at V and 5 bases at J, leaving 3 bases unmatched.

This clonotype was observed a few times. The chain couples TRBV7-2 to TRBJ1-2, with 7 bases matching TRBD1. The CDR3 loop spans 15 amino acids. Trimming removed 5 bases from V and 2 bases from J; junction bases left unmatched: 8. Germline V gene sequence: CDR1 SGHTA, CDR2 FQGNSA. CDR3 sequence reads: CASSPHQGGNYGYTF. In DNA, the CDR3 is TGTGCCAGCAGCCCCCACCAGGGGGGCAACTATGGCTACACCTTC.

This clonotype has a single count. Being one base from a much bigger clone, this may be a read error. The rearrangement joins TRBV11-2 to TRBJ2-3; 14 bases fit TRBD2. The V gene's germline CDR1 is SGHAT and CDR2 FQNNGV. There are 16 residues in the CDR3. The CDR3 bases are TGTGCCAGCAGCCCTGGGACTAGCGGGGGCACAGATGCGCAGTATTTT. It encodes CASSPGTSGGTDAQYF.

This clonotype was counted only a few times. This chain uses TRBV20-1 with TRBJ1-1, with D possibly matching TRBD1 (5 bases). V lost 7 bases to trimming and J lost 0 bases, with 12 bases between them. This CDR3 is built from 13 residues. Germline CDR1 reads DFQATT; CDR2 reads SNEGSKA (reference sequence). CDR3 sequence (DNA): TGCAGTGTCTCATCAGGGCTGAACACTGAAGCTTTCTTT. It is translated as CSVSSGLNTEAFF.

This chain joins TRBV9 and TRBJ2-3; 7 bases match TRBD2. Germline V CDR1 and CDR2: SGDLS, YYNGEE. The CDR3 has 15 residues. The V and J ends lost 0 bases and 4 bases, in that order; junction bases with no gene match: 5. The CDR3 coding sequence is TGTGCCAGCAGCGTAGGTCCGGGGAGGGCAGATACGCAGTATTTT. It is translated as CASSVGPGRADTQYF.